Sequencing of this TCR beta chain was carried out in a study of cytomegalovirus exposure and HLA in healthy donors. Study results and limitations: Compared with the roughly 700-donor mean, an Asian-associated ancestry cluster reportedly had fewer N-insertions, according to a later analysis. Some 150 TCR beta chains were listed as cytomegalovirus-associated.

Concerning this clone: Antigen specificity is unknown.

Amplification used 60 Vbeta primers and 13 Jbeta primers. Assay: immunoSEQ multiplex PCR; the TCRdb copy retains only in-frame clones and omits some. This table holds under 200,000 clones, about 80% found once. CDR1 is SGDLS, CDR2 YYNGEE, per germline. CDR3 length: 15 amino acids. The V and J ends lost 0 bases and 1 base respectively, with 9 bases between them. The chain couples TRBV9 to TRBJ2-3; weak D call: TRBD2 (6 bases). The TCR originated in a woman aged 25-40 years in good health and CMV-seropositive. What was sequenced was PBMCs. The CDR3 region is CASSVVASGTDTQYF. In nucleotides, the CDR3 is TGTGCCAGCAGCGTAGTAGCTAGCGGCACAGATACGCAGTATTTT.